The present T cell receptor beta chain was sequenced within a study of shared clonotypes between healthy human individuals. Study information: Each donor's CD8 memory used one plate, CD8 naive two, each CD4 subset three.

Cells designated naive CD8 were CD45RO-negative and were positively selected for CCR7, with terminally differentiated effector memory CD45RA+ cells excluded. The method was immunoSEQ multiplex PCR; TCRdb's version includes in-frame clones alone and lacks a portion of them. The sample comprises approximately 740,000 clones, 80% to 95% of which are singletons, and 24% rests with the top ten. CDR3 length: 15 residues. Germline assignment: CDR1 SNHLY and CDR2 FYNNEI. The trim removed 7 bases at V and 3 bases at J, leaving 2 bases unmatched. The chain recombines TRBV2 with TRBJ2-2, with 13 positions matching TRBD2. The source of this sequence is a man aged 25-45 years in good health. Sequencing input: naive CD8+ T cells sorted from blood. The DNA for the CDR3 is TGTGCCAGCACCACTAGCGGGAGGGACACCGGGGAGCTGTTTTTT. Amino acids: CASTTSGRDTGELFF.